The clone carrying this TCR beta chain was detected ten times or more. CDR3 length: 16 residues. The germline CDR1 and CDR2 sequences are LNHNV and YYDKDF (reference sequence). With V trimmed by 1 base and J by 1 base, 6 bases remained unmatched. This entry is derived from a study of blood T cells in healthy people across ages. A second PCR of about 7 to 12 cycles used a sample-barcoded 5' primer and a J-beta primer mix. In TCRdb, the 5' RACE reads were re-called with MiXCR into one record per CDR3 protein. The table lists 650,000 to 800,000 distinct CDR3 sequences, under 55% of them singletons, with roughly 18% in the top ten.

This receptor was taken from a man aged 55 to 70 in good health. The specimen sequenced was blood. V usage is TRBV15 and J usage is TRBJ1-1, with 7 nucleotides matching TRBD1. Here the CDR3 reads CATSRALDRANTEAFF. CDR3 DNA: TGTGCCACCAGCAGAGCCCTAGACAGGGCGAACACTGAAGCTTTCTTT.